The rows below give T cell receptor beta chains drawn from one sample of a study of blood T cell repertoires in COVID-19. TCRdb's copy holds only in-frame clones and misses some; the assay was immunoSEQ multiplex PCR. The sample records 250,000 or so clones, 90% being singletons. The sample comprised peripheral blood. Every receptor here comes from a woman aged 55-70 years with COVID-19, enrolled during active disease. Each CDR3 is given with its conserved first and last residue. D genes are given only for firm matches.

j_gene,v_gene,d_gene,CDR3aa,CDR3nt
TRBJ2-7,TRBV6-5,NA,CASSLQGATGNEQYF,TGTGCCAGCAGTCTTCAGGGTGCGACAGGTAACGAGCAGTACTTC
TRBJ1-6,TRBV10-3,TRBD1,CAISDPTGQGSDSPLHF,TGTGCCATCAGTGATCCCACAGGACAGGGTAGCGATTCACCCCTCCACTTT
TRBJ2-1,TRBV21-1,NA,CASSKVEQSSYNEQFF,TGTGCCAGCAGCAAAGTGGAACAGAGCTCCTACAATGAGCAGTTCTTC
TRBJ2-7,TRBV25-1,TRBD1,CASRGTAHSYEQYF,TGTGCCAGCAGAGGGACAGCCCACTCCTACGAGCAGTACTTC
TRBJ1-5,TRBV12-3/TRBV12-4,NA,CASSFRGSQPQHF,TGTGCCAGCAGTTTTAGGGGTAGCCAGCCCCAGCATTTT
TRBJ2-7,TRBV19,TRBD1,CASSISRGTGDGRQYF,TGTGCCAGTAGTATCAGTAGGGGGACAGGGGATGGAAGGCAGTACTTC
TRBJ1-2,TRBV5-4,TRBD1,CASSGGDRGYTF,TGTGCCAGCAGCGGGGGGGACAGGGGCTACACCTTC
TRBJ1-5,TRBV7-8,NA,CASSLADRVQPQHF,TGTGCCAGCAGCTTAGCCGACAGAGTTCAGCCCCAGCATTTT
TRBJ1-6,TRBV7-2,TRBD1,CASSSQGTGSPLHF,TGTGCCAGCAGCTCACAGGGGACGGGTTCACCCCTCCACTTT
TRBJ2-1,TRBV3-1/TRBV3-2,TRBD2,CASSLAGEYNEQFF,TGTGCCAGCAGCCTAGCGGGGGAGTACAATGAGCAGTTCTTC
TRBJ1-4,TRBV12-5,NA,CASGLSSLGLVEKLFF,TGTGCTAGTGGTTTGTCCTCGCTGGGGCTTGTGGAAAAACTGTTTTTT
TRBJ2-7,TRBV6-6,TRBD2,CASSYAPSGGDYEQYF,TGTGCCAGCAGTTACGCCCCTAGCGGGGGGGACTACGAGCAGTACTTC
TRBJ1-2,TRBV3-1/TRBV3-2,TRBD1,CASSFSGTGPRFFYGYTF,TGTGCCAGCAGCTTCTCCGGGACAGGGCCAAGGTTTTTCTATGGCTACACCTTC
TRBJ1-1,TRBV29-1,TRBD1,CSVEGGQGAGTEAFF,TGCAGCGTTGAAGGAGGACAGGGGGCTGGCACTGAAGCTTTCTTT
TRBJ1-2,TRBV15,TRBD1,CATSRKTGHYGYTF,TGTGCCACCAGCAGAAAGACAGGGCACTATGGCTACACCTTC